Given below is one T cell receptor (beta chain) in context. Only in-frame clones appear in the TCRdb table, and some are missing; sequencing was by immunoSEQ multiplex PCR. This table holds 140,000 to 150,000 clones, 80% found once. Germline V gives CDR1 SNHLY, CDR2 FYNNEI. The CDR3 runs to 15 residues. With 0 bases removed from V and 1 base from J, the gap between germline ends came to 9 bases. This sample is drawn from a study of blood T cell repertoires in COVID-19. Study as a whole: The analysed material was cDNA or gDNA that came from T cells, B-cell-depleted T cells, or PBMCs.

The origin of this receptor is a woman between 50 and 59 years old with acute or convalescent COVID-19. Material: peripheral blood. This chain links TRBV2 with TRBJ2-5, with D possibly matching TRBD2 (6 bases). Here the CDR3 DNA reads TGTGCCAGCAGTGAAGCTTGGGACTTCCAAGAGACCCAGTACTTC. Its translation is CASSEAWDFQETQYF.